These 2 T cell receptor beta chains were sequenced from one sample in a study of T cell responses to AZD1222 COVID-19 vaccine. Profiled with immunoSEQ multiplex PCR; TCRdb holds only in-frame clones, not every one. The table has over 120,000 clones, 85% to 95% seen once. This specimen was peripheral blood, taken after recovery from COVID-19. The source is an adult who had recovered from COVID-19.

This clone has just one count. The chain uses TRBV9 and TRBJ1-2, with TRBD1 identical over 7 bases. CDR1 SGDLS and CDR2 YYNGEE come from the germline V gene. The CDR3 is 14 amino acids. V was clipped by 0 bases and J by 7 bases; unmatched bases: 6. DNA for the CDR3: TGTGCCAGCAGCGTAGGCGTAGGGGGCCCTGGCTACACCTTC. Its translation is CASSVGVGGPGYTF.

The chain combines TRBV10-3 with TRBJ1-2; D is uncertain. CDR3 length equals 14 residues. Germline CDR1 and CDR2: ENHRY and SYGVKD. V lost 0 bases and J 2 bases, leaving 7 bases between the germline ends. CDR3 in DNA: TGTGCCATCAGTGAGTCAGGCGGGAACTATGGCTACACCTTC. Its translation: CAISESGGNYGYTF.